These 26 T cell receptor beta chains came from one sample sequenced in a study of T cell changes during pregnancy in multiple sclerosis. The method was immunoSEQ multiplex PCR; TCRdb's version includes in-frame clones alone and lacks a portion of them. The data hold 100,000 or so clones, with over 80% observed a single time. The sequencing used peripheral blood, collected in the first trimester of pregnancy. The source of these receptors is a female donor with multiple sclerosis, enrolled in a pregnancy study.

Written as DNA, the CDR3 is TGTGCCAGCAGGGGGCCGGGACACCTTAATGAAAAACTGTTTTTT. As protein: CASRGPGHLNEKLFF. The rearrangement links TRBV11-2 to TRBJ1-4; TRBD1 might be the D (6 bases). This CDR3 has 15 residues. The ends were cut back, 6 bases at V and 4 bases at J, with 15 bases in the middle. Per the germline V gene, CDR1 is SGHAT and CDR2 is FQNNGV. The whole variable domain, remainder taken from reference TRBV11-2 and TRBJ1-4, is EAGVAQSPRYKIIEKRQSVAFWCNPISGHATLYWYQQILGQGPKLLIQFQNNGVVDDSQLPKDRFSAERLKGVDSTLKIQPAKLEDSAVYLCASRGPGHLNEKLFFGSGTQLSVL.

The chain carries TRBV14 and TRBJ2-1; possibly TRBD2 for D (6 bases). Trimming took off 4 bases at V and 8 bases at J, with 18 bases between the two ends. The CDR3 is made up of 15 amino acids. The germline gives CDR1 SGHDN, CDR2 FVKESK. CDR3 nucleotide sequence: TGTGCCAGCAGCCGAGCGGGCGGGGCTATATATGAGCAGTTCTTC. Translation gives CASSRAGGAIYEQFF.

This clone was seen once. The genes are TRBV27 and TRBJ1-2; D may be TRBD1 (6 bases). CDR1 and CDR2 from the germline V gene are MNHEY and SMNVEV (reference sequence). The CDR3 totals 17 residues. V was clipped by 2 bases and J by 0 bases, with 16 bases between them. The CDR3 DNA reads TGTGCCAGCAGTTTAACCTACGGACAGACCCCTAACTATGGCTACACCTTC. Translation: CASSLTYGQTPNYGYTF.

The chain employs TRBV7-6 and TRBJ2-6; maybe TRBD1 (6 bases). Germline-derived CDR1 and CDR2 are SGHVS and FNYEAQ. V lost 1 base to trimming and J lost 1 base, with 8 bases between them. CDR3 length: 16 amino acids. The CDR3, as DNA: TGTGCCAGCAGCTTAGTGAGGGGGTCTGGGGCCAACGTCCTGACTTTC. Amino acid sequence: CASSLVRGSGANVLTF.

The rearrangement links TRBV6-1 to TRBJ2-3; a possible D gene is TRBD2 (7 bases). The ends were cut back, 6 bases at V and 2 bases at J, with 9 bases in the middle. The V gene's germline CDR1 is MNHNS and CDR2 SASEGT. CDR3 length: 13 amino acids. Here the CDR3 reads CASSRGATDTQYF. CDR3 nucleotides: TGTGCCAGCAGCCGGGGGGCCACAGATACGCAGTATTTT.

CDR3 residues: CASSFTDRSHALNTNEKLFF. The CDR3 DNA reads as TGCGCCAGCAGCTTTACCGACAGGTCCCACGCCTTGAACACTAATGAAAAACTGTTTTTT. The chain joins TRBV5-1 to TRBJ1-4; possibly TRBD1 for D (6 bases). The CDR3 runs 20 residues. V was clipped by 2 bases and J by 2 bases, with 25 bases between them. The germline V gene encodes CDR1 SGHRS and CDR2 YFSETQ.

The chain is built from TRBV5-1 and TRBJ1-1; D is ambiguous. Trimming removed 7 bases from V and 1 base from J, with 14 bases in between. This CDR3 is built from 14 residues. Germline V gene data show CDR1 as SGHRS and CDR2 as YFSETQ. The CDR3 bases are TGCGCCAGCGCGGAGGGAACATCGAACACTGAAGCTTTCTTT. Protein sequence: CASAEGTSNTEAFF.

This clone occurred once. The rearrangement joins TRBV7-3 to TRBJ2-1, with 7 bases fitting TRBD2. The CDR3 covers 11 residues. Germline V gives CDR1 SGHTA, CDR2 FQGTGA. V dropped 4 bases and J dropped 10; count of bases not matched to a gene: 1. CDR3: CASSSGGEQFF. CDR3 in DNA: TGTGCCAGCAGCTCGGGAGGAGAGCAGTTCTTC.

This clone was detected a few times. The V gene is TRBV27, the J gene TRBJ1-4, with TRBD1 matching over 10 bases. The CDR3 runs 15 residues. V was pared by 6 bases and J by 8 bases, with 9 bases of the junction left unmatched. CDR1 and CDR2 from the germline V gene are MNHEY and SMNVEV (reference sequence). This chain's CDR3 is CASSLTGTGAEKLFF. The CDR3 nucleotides read TGTGCCAGCAGCCTAACCGGGACAGGGGCCGAAAAACTGTTTTTT.

The V and J genes are TRBV6-1 and TRBJ2-5; D is perhaps TRBD2 (5 bases). Trimming cost V 1 base and J 1 base, with 16 bases left between them. This CDR3 spans 17 amino acids. CDR1 MNHNS and CDR2 SASEGT come from the germline V gene. The CDR3 loop reads CASSEGLGVTSQETQYF. CDR3 bases: TGTGCCAGCAGTGAAGGCCTGGGAGTAACCAGCCAAGAGACCCAGTACTTC.

This rearrangement joins TRBV10-1 to TRBJ1-4; possibly TRBD1 for D (5 bases). The CDR3 covers 18 residues. Per germline, CDR1 WNHNN and CDR2 SYGVQD (reference sequence). Trimming stripped 0 bases from V and 4 bases from J, with 18 bases between. Written as DNA, the CDR3 is TGCGCCAGCAGTGAGTCGCCTCGCCAGGGTAAGAATAATGAAAAACTGTTTTTT. As protein: CASSESPRQGKNNEKLFF.

This clone came up a few times. The rearrangement uses TRBV6-4 and TRBJ2-3; no clear D gene. The CDR3 length is 13 residues. Looked up from germline, CDR1 is MRHNA and CDR2 is SNTAGT. Trimming stripped 3 bases from V and 5 bases from J, with 9 bases between. CDR3 loop: CASSEGERDTQYF. CDR3 DNA: TGTGCCAGCAGTGAAGGAGAGAGAGATACGCAGTATTTT.

Only one count was recorded for this clone. The chain couples TRBV29-1 to TRBJ1-1; tentatively, D is TRBD1 (6 bases). The CDR3 spans 12 residues. The germline CDR1 and CDR2 sequences are SQVTM and ANQGSEA. Between the trimmed V and J ends, which lost 8 bases and 4 bases, there was a span of 14 bases. The CDR3 here is CSSLQGSTEAFF. The CDR3 DNA sequence: TGCAGCTCCTTACAGGGTTCCACTGAAGCTTTCTTT.

The chain uses TRBV6-1 and TRBJ1-5; 9 bases line up with TRBD1. The length of the CDR3 is 15 residues. Germline CDR1 and CDR2: MNHNS and SASEGT. The V segment lost 6 bases and the J segment 5 bases; nucleotides outside the gene matches: 8. The CDR3 is CASSLDRGTYQPQHF. The CDR3 nucleotides are TGTGCCAGCAGCCTTGACAGGGGGACTTATCAGCCCCAGCATTTT.

The chain couples TRBV5-6 to TRBJ1-6; the D gene is possibly TRBD1 (6 bases). Germline values: CDR1 SGHDT, CDR2 YYEEEE. V lost 2 bases and J 6 bases, leaving 15 bases between the germline ends. There are 16 residues in the CDR3. The CDR3 reads CASSLGVQGLNSPLHF. For the CDR3, the DNA is TGTGCCAGCAGCTTAGGCGTGCAGGGGCTTAATTCACCCCTCCACTTT.

This sequence joins TRBV27 and TRBJ1-2; TRBD1 is a possible D gene (5 bases). The germline V and J ends were trimmed by 2 bases and 3 bases, with 7 bases remaining between them. Looked up from germline, CDR1 is MNHEY and CDR2 is SMNVEV (reference sequence). The CDR3 covers 13 residues. The CDR3 DNA reads TGTGCCAGCAGTTTAAGGGGTCACTATGGCTACACCTTC. Translating gives CASSLRGHYGYTF.

This rearrangement joins TRBV4-2 to TRBJ2-5; 9 positions agree with TRBD2. Trimming at V came to 1 base and at J to 4 bases, leaving 10 bases not matched to a gene. CDR3 length equals 17 residues. Per the germline V gene, CDR1 is LGHNA and CDR2 is YNFKEQ. CDR3 coding DNA: TGTGCCAGCAGCCAAGTGTCTAGCGGGAAGGTTGGAGAGACCCAGTACTTC. This gives the protein CASSQVSSGKVGETQYF.

V is TRBV4-1 and J is TRBJ1-4; D is perhaps TRBD1 (6 bases). V was pared by 2 bases and J by 2 bases, with 15 bases between. CDR3 length equals 17 residues. CDR1 MGHRA and CDR2 YSYEKL come from the germline V gene. The CDR3 loop is CASSQILSGQTNEKLFF. CDR3 coding DNA: TGCGCCAGCAGCCAAATTCTCTCTGGACAGACTAATGAAAAACTGTTTTTT.

The chain joins TRBV19 to TRBJ1-2, with a possible D match to TRBD1 (6 bases). The CDR3 is 14 residues long. The V gene's germline CDR1 is LNHDA and CDR2 SQIVND (reference sequence). V was cut by 6 bases and J by 4 bases, with 15 bases left in between. The CDR3 loop is CASRPGQFLYGYTF. The CDR3 DNA follows: TGTGCCAGTAGACCCGGACAGTTTCTCTATGGCTACACCTTC.

This chain joins TRBV10-3 and TRBJ2-1; TRBD1 matches at 7 bases. Unmatched junction bases numbered 7, after V lost 9 bases and J lost 8 bases. The germline CDR1 and CDR2 sequences are ENHRY and SYGVKD. The CDR3 has 12 amino acids. The CDR3 region is CAISRQGYEQFF. The DNA for the CDR3 is TGTGCCATATCGAGACAGGGCTATGAGCAGTTCTTC.

This chain uses TRBV27 with TRBJ1-5; TRBD1 is a possible D gene (6 bases). V was shortened by 6 bases and J by 3 bases, with 9 bases between the two germline ends. CDR3 length equals 13 residues. The germline V gene encodes CDR1 MNHEY and CDR2 SMNVEV (reference sequence). CDR3 loop: CASRGTFNQPQHF. The CDR3 DNA is TGTGCCAGCAGAGGGACATTCAATCAGCCCCAGCATTTT.

J is TRBJ2-5 and V is TRBV7-9; perhaps TRBD2 as D (5 bases). This CDR3 has 14 amino acids. CDR1 and CDR2 (germline): SEHNR, FQNEAQ (reference sequence). Trimming removed 8 bases at V and 2 bases at J, with 15 bases between. The CDR3 is CASRPSRVQETQYF. In nucleotides, the CDR3 is TGTGCCAGCCGTCCCTCGAGGGTTCAAGAGACCCAGTACTTC. Looking up the rest from reference TRBV7-9 and TRBJ2-5 gives the full variable domain: DTGVSQNPRHKITKRGQNVTFRCDPISEHNRLYWYRQTLGQGPEFLTYFQNEAQLEKSRLLSDRFSAERPKGSFSTLEIQRTEQGDSAMYLCASRPSRVQETQYFGPGTRLLVL.

The chain has TRBV6-1 and TRBJ2-3; 7 bases fit TRBD2. Germline V gene lookup returns CDR1 MNHNS and CDR2 SASEGT. The CDR3 consists of 16 residues. V was pared by 3 bases and J by 2 bases, with 8 bases of the junction left unmatched. This CDR3 is CASSDMRGSHTDTQYF. In DNA form, the CDR3 reads TGTGCCAGCAGTGACATGCGGGGGAGCCACACAGATACGCAGTATTTT.

The chain combines TRBV19 with TRBJ1-6, with 7 bases identical to TRBD1. Germline CDR1 and CDR2: LNHDA and SQIVND (reference sequence). Trimming removed 1 base from V and 6 bases from J; junction bases left unmatched: 0. The CDR3 contains 14 residues. CDR3 DNA sequence: TGTGCCAGTAGTATAGGGGACAGTAATTCACCCCTCCACTTT. This sequence encodes CASSIGDSNSPLHF.

The rearrangement uses TRBV20-1 and TRBJ1-1; D possibly corresponds to TRBD1 (5 bases). V lost 4 bases and J lost 4, with 7 bases in between. The germline V gene encodes CDR1 DFQATT and CDR2 SNEGSKA (reference sequence). This CDR3 comprises 11 residues. The CDR3 is CSAKRGTEAFF. CDR3 sequence (DNA): TGCAGTGCTAAAAGGGGCACTGAAGCTTTCTTT.

V and J are TRBV4-1 and TRBJ1-3; D remains ambiguous. V lost 1 base to trimming and J lost 4 bases, with 17 bases between them. The CDR3 spans 17 residues. CDR1 is MGHRA and CDR2 is YSYEKL in the germline V gene. CDR3 sequence: CASSQGSSRVPGNTIYF. CDR3 sequence (DNA): TGCGCCAGCAGCCAAGGCTCTTCGAGGGTCCCCGGAAACACCATATATTTT.